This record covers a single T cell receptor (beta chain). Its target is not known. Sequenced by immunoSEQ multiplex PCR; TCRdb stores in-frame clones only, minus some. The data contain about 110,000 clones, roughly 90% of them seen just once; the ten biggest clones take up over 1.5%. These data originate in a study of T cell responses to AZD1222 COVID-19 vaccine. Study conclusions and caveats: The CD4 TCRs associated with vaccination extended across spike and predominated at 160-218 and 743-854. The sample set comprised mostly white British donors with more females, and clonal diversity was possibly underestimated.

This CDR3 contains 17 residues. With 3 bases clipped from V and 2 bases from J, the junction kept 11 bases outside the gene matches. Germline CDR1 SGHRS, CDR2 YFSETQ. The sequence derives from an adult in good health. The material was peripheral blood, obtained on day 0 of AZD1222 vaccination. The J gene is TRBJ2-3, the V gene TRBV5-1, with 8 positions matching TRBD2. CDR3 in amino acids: CASSSPPGRGDTDTQYF. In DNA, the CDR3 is TGCGCCAGCAGCTCCCCCCCCGGGCGGGGGGACACAGATACGCAGTATTTT. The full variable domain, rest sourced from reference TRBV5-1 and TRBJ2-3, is KAGVTQTPRYLIKTRGQQVTLSCSPISGHRSVSWYQQTPGQGLQFLFEYFSETQRNKGNFPGRFSGRQFSNSRSEMNVSTLELGDSALYLCASSSPPGRGDTDTQYFGPGTRLTVL.